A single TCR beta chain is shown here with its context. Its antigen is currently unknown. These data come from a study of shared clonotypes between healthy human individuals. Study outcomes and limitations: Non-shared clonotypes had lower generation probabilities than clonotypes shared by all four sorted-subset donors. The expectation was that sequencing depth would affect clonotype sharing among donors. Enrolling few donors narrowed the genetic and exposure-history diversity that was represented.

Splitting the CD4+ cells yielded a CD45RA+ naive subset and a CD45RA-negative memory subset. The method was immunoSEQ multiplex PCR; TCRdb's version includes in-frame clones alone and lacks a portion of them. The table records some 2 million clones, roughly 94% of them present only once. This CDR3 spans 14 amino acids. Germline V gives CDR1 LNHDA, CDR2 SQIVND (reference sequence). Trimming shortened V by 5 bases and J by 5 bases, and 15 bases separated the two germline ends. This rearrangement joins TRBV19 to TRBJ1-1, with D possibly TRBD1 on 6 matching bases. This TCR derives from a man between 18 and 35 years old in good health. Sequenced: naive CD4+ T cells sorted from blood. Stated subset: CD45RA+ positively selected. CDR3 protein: CASSVQGRETEAFF. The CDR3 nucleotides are TGTGCCAGTAGTGTTCAGGGGAGGGAAACTGAAGCTTTCTTT.